This entry lists 4 T cell receptor beta chains sequenced from one sample in a study. Using its own MiXCR run on the RT-PCR reads, TCRdb lists one record per CDR3 protein. The sample yields fewer than 800,000 distinct CDR3 sequences, 14% seen once. Sequencing was performed on memory CD4+ T cells from blood. The source is a female donor in good health, serving as a healthy control.

At least ten counts were recorded for this clonotype. The chain combines TRBV10-3 with TRBJ2-7, with a possible D match to TRBD2 (7 bases). Germline values: CDR1 ENHRY, CDR2 SYGVKD. V lost 10 bases, J lost 2 bases, and 18 bases lay in between. The CDR3 is 14 amino acids. The CDR3 spells CATRGGGDAYEQYF. The CDR3 coding sequence is TGTGCCACCCGAGGGGGAGGGGATGCCTACGAGCAGTACTTC.

The rearrangement links TRBV28 to TRBJ2-1; D is unclear. The germline V and J ends were trimmed by 7 bases and 8 bases, with 9 bases remaining between them. The CDR3 runs to 11 residues. Germline values: CDR1 MDHEN, CDR2 SYDVKM. The DNA of the CDR3 is TGTGCCAGCACTTCGAGGCATGAGCAGTTCTTC. Translating it yields CASTSRHEQFF.

This clonotype was picked up many times. V and J are TRBV25-1 and TRBJ1-2; TRBD1 agrees at 7 bases. V dropped 5 bases and J dropped 4; count of bases not matched to a gene: 4. This CDR3 has 13 amino acids. Germline CDR1 and CDR2: MGHDK and SYGVNS. The CDR3 spells CASSRQGTYGYTF. CDR3 DNA: TGTGCCAGCAGTAGACAGGGTACCTATGGCTACACCTTC.

The chain is built from TRBV3-1 and TRBJ1-3, with D uncertain. Germline values: CDR1 LGHDT, CDR2 YNNKEL (reference sequence). V was shortened by 3 bases and J by 1 base, with 7 bases between the two germline ends. CDR3 size: 14 residues. The CDR3 DNA follows: TGTGCCAGCAGCCAGAGGTCTTCTGGAAACACCATATATTTT. As protein: CASSQRSSGNTIYF. Variable domain in full (rest from reference TRBV3-1 and TRBJ1-3): DTAVSQTPKYLVTQMGNDKSIKCEQNLGHDTMYWYKQDSKKFLKIMFSYNNKELIINETVPNRFSPKSPDKAHLNLHINSLELGDSAVYFCASSQRSSGNTIYFGEGSWLTVV.